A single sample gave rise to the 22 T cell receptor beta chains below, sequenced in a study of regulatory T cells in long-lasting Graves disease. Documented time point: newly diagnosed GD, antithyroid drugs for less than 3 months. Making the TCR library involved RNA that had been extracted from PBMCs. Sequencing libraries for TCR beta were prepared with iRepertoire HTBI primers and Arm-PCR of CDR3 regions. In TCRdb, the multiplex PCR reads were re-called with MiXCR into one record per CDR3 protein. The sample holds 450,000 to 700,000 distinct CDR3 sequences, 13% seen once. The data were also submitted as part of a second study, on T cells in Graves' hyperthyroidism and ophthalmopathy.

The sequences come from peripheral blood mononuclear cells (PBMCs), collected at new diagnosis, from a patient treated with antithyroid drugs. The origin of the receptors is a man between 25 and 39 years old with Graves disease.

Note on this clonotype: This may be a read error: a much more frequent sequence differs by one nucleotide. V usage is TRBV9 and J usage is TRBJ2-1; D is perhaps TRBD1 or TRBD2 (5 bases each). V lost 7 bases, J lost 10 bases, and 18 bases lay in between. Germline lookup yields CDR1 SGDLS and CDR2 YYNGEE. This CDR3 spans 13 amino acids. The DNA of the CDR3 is TGTGCCAGCTCACCCCGGGGACGGGAAGAGCAGTTCTTC. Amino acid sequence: CASSPRGREEQFF.

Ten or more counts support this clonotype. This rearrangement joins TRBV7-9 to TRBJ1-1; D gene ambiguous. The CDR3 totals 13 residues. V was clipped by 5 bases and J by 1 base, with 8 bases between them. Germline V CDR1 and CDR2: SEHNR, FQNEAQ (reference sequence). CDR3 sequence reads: CASSPPENTEAFF. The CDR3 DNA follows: TGTGCCAGCAGCCCCCCGGAGAACACTGAAGCTTTCTTT.

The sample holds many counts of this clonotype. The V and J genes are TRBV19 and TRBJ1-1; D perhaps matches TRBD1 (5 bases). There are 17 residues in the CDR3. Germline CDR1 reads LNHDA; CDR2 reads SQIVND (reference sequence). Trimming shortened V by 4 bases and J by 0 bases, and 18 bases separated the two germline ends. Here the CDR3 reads CASSTYGTAVMNTEAFF. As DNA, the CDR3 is TGTGCCAGTAGTACCTACGGGACGGCAGTTATGAACACTGAAGCTTTCTTT.

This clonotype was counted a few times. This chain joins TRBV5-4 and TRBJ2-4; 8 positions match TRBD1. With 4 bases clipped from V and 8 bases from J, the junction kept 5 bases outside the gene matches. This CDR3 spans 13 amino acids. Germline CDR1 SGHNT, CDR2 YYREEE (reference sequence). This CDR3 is CASSPGQGDIQYF. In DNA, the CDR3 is TGTGCCAGCAGCCCCGGACAGGGCGACATTCAGTACTTC.

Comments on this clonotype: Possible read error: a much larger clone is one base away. The CDR3 bases are TGCGCCAGCAGCTGGGACGTCCGCGGGAGCCCGCTAACCTACGAGCAGTACTTC. Amino acids: CASSWDVRGSPLTYEQYF. The V call is TRBV5-1, the J call TRBJ2-7; 7 bases are shared with TRBD2. The trim removed 3 bases at V and 2 bases at J, leaving 17 bases unmatched. The CDR3 has 18 residues. Germline lookup yields CDR1 SGHRS and CDR2 YFSETQ.

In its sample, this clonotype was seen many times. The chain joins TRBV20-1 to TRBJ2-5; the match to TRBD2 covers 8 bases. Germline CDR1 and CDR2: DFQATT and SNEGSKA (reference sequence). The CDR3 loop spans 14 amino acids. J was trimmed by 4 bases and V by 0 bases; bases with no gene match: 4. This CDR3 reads CSARDGRAGETQYF. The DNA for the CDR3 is TGCAGTGCTAGAGACGGGAGGGCCGGAGAGACCCAGTACTTC.

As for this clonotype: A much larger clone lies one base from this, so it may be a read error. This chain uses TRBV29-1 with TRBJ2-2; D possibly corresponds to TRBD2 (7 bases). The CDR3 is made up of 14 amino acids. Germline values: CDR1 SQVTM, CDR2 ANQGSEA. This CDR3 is CSAEGGANTGEPFF. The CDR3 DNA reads TGCAGCGCCGAAGGGGGGGCGAACACCGGGGAGCCGTTTTTT.

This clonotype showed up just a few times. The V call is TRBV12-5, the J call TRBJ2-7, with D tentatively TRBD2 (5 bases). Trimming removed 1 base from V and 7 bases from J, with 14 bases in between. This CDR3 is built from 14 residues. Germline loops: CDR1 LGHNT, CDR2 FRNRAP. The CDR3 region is CASGLGAETGEQYF. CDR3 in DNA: TGTGCTAGTGGTTTGGGAGCGGAGACGGGAGAGCAGTACTTC.

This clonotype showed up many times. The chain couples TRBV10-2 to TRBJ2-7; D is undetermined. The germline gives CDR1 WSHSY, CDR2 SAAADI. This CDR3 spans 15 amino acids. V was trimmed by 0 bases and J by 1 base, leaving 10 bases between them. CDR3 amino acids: CASSESGSLSYEQYF. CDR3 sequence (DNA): TGCGCCAGCAGTGAGTCGGGCAGCCTATCCTACGAGCAGTACTTC.

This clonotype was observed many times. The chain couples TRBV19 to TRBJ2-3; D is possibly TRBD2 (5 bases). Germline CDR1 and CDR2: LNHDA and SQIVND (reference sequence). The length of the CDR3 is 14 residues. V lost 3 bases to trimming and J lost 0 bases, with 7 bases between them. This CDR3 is CASSIRTSTDTQYF. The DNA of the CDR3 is TGTGCCAGTAGTATCCGGACTAGCACAGATACGCAGTATTTT. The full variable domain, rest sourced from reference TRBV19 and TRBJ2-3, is DGGITQSPKYLFRKEGQNVTLSCEQNLNHDAMYWYRQDPGQGLRLIYYSQIVNDFQKGDIAEGYSVSREKKESFPLTVTSAQKNPTAFYLCASSIRTSTDTQYFGPGTRLTVL.

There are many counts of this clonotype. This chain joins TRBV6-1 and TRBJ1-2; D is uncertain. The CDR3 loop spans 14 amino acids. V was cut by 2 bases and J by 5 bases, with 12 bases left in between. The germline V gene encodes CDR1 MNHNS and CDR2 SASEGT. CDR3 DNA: TGTGCCAGCAGTGAATCAGGTATCCTGTATGGCTACACCTTC. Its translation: CASSESGILYGYTF.

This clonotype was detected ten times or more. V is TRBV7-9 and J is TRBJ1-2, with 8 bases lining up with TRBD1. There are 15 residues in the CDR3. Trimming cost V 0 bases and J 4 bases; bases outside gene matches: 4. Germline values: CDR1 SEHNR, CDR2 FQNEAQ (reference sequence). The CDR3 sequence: CASSLAGQELYGYTF. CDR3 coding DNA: TGTGCCAGCAGCTTAGCGGGACAGGAGCTCTATGGCTACACCTTC.

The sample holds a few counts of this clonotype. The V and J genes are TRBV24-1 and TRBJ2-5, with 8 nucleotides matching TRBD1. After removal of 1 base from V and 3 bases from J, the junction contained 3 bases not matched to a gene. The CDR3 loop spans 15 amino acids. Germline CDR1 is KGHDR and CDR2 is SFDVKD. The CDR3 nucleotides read TGTGCCACCAGTGATTTATCAGGGGGCGAAGAGACCCAGTACTTC. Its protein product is CATSDLSGGEETQYF.

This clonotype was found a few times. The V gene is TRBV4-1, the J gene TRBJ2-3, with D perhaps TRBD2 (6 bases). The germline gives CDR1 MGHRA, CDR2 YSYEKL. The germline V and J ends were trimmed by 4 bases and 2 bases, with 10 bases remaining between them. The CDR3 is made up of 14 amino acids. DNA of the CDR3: TGCGCCAGCAGCCCGGGACTCGACACAGATACGCAGTATTTT. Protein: CASSPGLDTDTQYF.

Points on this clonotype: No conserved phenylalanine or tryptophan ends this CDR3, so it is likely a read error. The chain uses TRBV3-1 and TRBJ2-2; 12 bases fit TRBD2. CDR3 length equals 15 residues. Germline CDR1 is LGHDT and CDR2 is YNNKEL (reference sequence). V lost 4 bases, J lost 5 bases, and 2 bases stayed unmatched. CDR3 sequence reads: CASSLGLAGTGELFY. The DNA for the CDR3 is TGTGCCAGCAGCCTCGGACTAGCGGGGACCGGGGAGCTGTTTTAT.

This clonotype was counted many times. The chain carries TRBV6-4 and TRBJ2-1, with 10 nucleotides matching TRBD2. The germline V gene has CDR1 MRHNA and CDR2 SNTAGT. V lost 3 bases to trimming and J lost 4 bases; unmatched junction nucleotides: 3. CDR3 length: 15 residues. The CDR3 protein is CASSEASGSYNEQFF. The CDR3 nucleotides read TGTGCCAGCAGTGAAGCTAGCGGGAGTTACAATGAGCAGTTCTTC.

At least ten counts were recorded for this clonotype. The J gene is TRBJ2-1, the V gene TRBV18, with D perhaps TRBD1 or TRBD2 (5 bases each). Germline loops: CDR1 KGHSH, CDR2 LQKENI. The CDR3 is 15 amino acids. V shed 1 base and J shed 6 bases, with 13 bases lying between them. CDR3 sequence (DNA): TGTGCCAGCTCACCACGGGACCTGGGTCCCAATGAGCAGTTCTTC. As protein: CASSPRDLGPNEQFF. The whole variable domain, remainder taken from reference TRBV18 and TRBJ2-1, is NAGVMQNPRHLVRRRGQEARLRCSPMKGHSHVYWYRQLPEEGLKFMVYLQKENIIDESGMPKERFSAEFPKEGPSILRIQQVVRGDSAAYFCASSPRDLGPNEQFFGPGTRLTVL.

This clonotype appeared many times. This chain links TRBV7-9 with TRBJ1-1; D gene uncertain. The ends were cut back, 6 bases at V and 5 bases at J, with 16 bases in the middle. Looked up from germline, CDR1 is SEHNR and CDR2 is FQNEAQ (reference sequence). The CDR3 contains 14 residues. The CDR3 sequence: CASSPTVVMTEAFF. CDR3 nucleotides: TGTGCCAGCAGTCCTACAGTCGTGATGACTGAAGCTTTCTTT.

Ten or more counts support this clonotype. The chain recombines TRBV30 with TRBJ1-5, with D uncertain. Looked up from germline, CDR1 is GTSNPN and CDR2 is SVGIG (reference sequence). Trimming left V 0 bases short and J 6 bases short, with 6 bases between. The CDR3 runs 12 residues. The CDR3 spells CAWSVHFQPQHF. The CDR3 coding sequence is TGTGCCTGGAGTGTACACTTTCAGCCCCAGCATTTT.

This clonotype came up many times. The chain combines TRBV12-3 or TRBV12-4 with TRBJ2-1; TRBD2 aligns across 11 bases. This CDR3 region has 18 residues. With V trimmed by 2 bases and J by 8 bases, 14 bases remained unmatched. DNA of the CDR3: TGTGCCAGCAGTTTAAGCTTGTTGGCTAGCGGGAGGATTGATGAGCAGTTCTTC. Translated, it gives CASSLSLLASGRIDEQFF.

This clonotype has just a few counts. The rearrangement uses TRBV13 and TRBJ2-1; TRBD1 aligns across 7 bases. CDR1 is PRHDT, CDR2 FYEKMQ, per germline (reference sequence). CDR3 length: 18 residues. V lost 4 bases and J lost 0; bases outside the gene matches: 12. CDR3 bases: TGTGCCAGCAGCTCCTCTCTCTTAGGGGGCGTCTCCTACAATGAGCAGTTCTTC. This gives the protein CASSSSLLGGVSYNEQFF.

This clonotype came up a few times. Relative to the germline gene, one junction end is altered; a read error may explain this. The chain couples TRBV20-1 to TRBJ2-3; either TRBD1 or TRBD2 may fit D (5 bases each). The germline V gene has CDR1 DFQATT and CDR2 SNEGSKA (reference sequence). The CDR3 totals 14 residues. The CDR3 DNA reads TGCAGTGCTAGAGATCAAAGTCGAGGGGATACGCAATATTTT. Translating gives CSARDQSRGDTQYF.